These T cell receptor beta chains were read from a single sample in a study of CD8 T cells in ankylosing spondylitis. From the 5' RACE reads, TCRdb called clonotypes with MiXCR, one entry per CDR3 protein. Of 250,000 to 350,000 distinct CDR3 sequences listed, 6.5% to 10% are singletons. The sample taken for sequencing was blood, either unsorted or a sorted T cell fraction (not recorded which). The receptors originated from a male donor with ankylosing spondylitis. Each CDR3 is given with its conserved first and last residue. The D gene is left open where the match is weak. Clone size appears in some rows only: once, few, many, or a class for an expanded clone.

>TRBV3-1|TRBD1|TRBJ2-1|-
TGTGCCAGCAGCCTGCGACAGGGGGGGGATGAGCAGTTCTTC
CASSLRQGGDEQFF
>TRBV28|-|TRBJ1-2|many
TGTGCCAGCAGCCCCCCTACCGGGGTCTATGGCTACACCTTC
CASSPPTGVYGYTF
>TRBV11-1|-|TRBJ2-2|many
TGTGCCAGCAGCCCCCACGACACCGGGGAGCTGTTTTTT
CASSPHDTGELFF
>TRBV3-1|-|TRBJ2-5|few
TGTGCCAGCAGCCAAGGTGTCGGTAAAGAGACCCAGTACTTC
CASSQGVGKETQYF
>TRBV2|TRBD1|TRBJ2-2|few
TGTGCCAGCAGCTCGGACAGGGGGCATTTCGGGGAGCTGTTTTTT
CASSSDRGHFGELFF
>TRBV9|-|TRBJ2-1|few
TGTGCCAGCAGCGTAGCTGGGGGCAATGAGCAGTTCTTC
CASSVAGGNEQFF
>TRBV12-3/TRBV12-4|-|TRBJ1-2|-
TGTGCCAGCAGTCCTGCAGGACGTAGCTATGGCTACACCTTC
CASSPAGRSYGYTF
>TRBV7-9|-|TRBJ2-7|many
TGTGCCAGCAGCTTAGAGACCTACGAGCAGTACTTC
CASSLETYEQYF
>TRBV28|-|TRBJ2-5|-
TGTGCCAGCAGTACGATCCGCTTGGCCCAGTACTTC
CASSTIRLAQYF
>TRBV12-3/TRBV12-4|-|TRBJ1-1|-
TGTGCCAGCATCTCGTGGGGCCCAAAGGTCTCTGAAGCTTTCTTT
CASISWGPKVSEAFF
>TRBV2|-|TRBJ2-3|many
TGTGCCAGCAGCGGAGGGCAGGGGACCTCCACAGATACGCAGTATTTT
CASSGGQGTSTDTQYF
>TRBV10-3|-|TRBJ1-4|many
TGTGCCATCTCTATGGGCCTCGCTAATGAAAAACTGTTTTTT
CAISMGLANEKLFF
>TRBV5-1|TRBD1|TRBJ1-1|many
TGCGCCAGCAGTTTCGACAGGGGCGAAACTGAAGCTTTCTTT
CASSFDRGETEAFF
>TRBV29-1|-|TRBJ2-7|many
TGCAGCGTTGCCTCGACTGGAGCCTACGAGCAGTACTTC
CSVASTGAYEQYF
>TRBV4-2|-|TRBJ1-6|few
TGTGCCAGCAGCCAAGAGCAGGAGTTCTATAATTCACCCCTCCACTTT
CASSQEQEFYNSPLHF
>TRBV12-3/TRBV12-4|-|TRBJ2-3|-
TGTGCCAGCAGTTTAACGGCGGGTGGTGGGGATACGCAGTATTTT
CASSLTAGGGDTQYF
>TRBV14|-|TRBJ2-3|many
TGTGCCAGCAGCCAAGAGCTCGGTGGAACGCAGTATTTT
CASSQELGGTQYF
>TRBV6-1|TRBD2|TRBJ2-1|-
TGTGCCAGCGCAAGGCTAGCGGGAGTGTCTGACAATGAGCAGTTCTTC
CASARLAGVSDNEQFF
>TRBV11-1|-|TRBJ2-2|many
TGTGCCAGCAGCACAGGAGACGAACGGACCGGGGAGCTGTTTTTT
CASSTGDERTGELFF
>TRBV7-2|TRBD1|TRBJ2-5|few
TGTGCCAGCAGCCTAACAGGGGGCGCGTGGGAGACCCAGTACTTC
CASSLTGGAWETQYF
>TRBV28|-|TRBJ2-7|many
TGTGCCAGCAGTTTATCGGGCAGGGCTTCCTACGAGCAGTACTTC
CASSLSGRASYEQYF
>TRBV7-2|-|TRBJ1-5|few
TGTGCCAGCAGCTTATGGGGTACCGGGTTAGATCAGCCCCAGCATTTT
CASSLWGTGLDQPQHF
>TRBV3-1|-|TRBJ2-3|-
TGTGCCAGCAGCCAAGGGGGACCCTTTCCGTATTTT
CASSQGGPFPYF
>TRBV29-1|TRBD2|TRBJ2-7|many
TGCAGCGTGGGACTAGCGGGATCCTACGAGCAGTACTTC
CSVGLAGSYEQYF
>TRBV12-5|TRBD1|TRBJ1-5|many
TGTGCTAGTGGTCGGAACAGGGGCCCAAATCAGCCCCAGCATTTT
CASGRNRGPNQPQHF
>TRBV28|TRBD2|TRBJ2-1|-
TGTGCCAGCAGTTATCCGGGACTAGGTCATAATGAGCAGTTCTTC
CASSYPGLGHNEQFF
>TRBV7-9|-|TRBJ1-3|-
TGTGCCGCAGAACGAAGCTCTGGAAACACCATATATTTT
CAAERSSGNTIYF
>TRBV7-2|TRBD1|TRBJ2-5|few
TGTGCCAGCAGTCAGGGGGTACAGGGGTCGGGCCAGTACTTC
CASSQGVQGSGQYF
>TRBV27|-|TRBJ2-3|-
TGTGCCAGCAGCTACCTTGGCGGGACACCAGATACGCAGTATTTT
CASSYLGGTPDTQYF